This TCR beta chain comes out of a study of T cells in Graves' hyperthyroidism and ophthalmopathy. Notes on the study in general: Before onset, by a median of approximately 6.8 months, the model predicted ophthalmopathy.

Patients aged 18 to 65 had newly diagnosed hyperthyroidism that had lasted under 2 months. This clonotype was seen a handful of times. Its antigen is not known. This CDR3 has 17 amino acids. V was cut by 4 bases and J by 0 bases, with 15 bases left in between. Germline CDR1 and CDR2: LNHDA and SQIVND (reference sequence). Authors of the study amplified TCR beta CDR3 regions from RNA transcripts. HTBI primers were employed in a first-round RT-PCR of the TCR CDR3. TCRdb reanalysed the multiplex PCR reads using MiXCR and keeps one entry per CDR3 protein. The sample records hundreds of thousands of distinct CDR3 sequences, 16% being singletons.

The sequence was obtained from a young woman with Graves' hyperthyroidism. The V and J genes are TRBV19 and TRBJ2-2; no firm D call. The sample taken for sequencing was blood. The CDR3 loop reads CASSKVPRATNTGELFF. DNA for the CDR3: TGTGCCAGTAGTAAAGTTCCTCGGGCAACGAACACCGGGGAGCTGTTTTTT. The variable domain in full, with the rest retrieved from reference TRBV19 and TRBJ2-2, is DGGITQSPKYLFRKEGQNVTLSCEQNLNHDAMYWYRQDPGQGLRLIYYSQIVNDFQKGDIAEGYSVSREKKESFPLTVTSAQKNPTAFYLCASSKVPRATNTGELFFGEGSRLTVL.